This T cell receptor beta chain was found in a study of shared clonotypes between healthy human individuals. Sequenced by immunoSEQ multiplex PCR; TCRdb stores in-frame clones only, minus some. The data contain some 500,000 clones, approximately 79% of them seen just once; the ten biggest clones take up approximately 12%. The CDR3 runs to 12 residues. Trimming cost V 4 bases and J 5 bases, with 7 bases left between them. Germline V gene sequence: CDR1 SGHDT, CDR2 YYEEEE. The chain is built from TRBV5-6 and TRBJ2-1; TRBD2 might be the D (5 bases). This TCR derives from a woman aged 40 to 50 in good health. Some clones in this sample may be carry-over from other donors' samples. The specimen sequenced was PBMCs. The CDR3 loop is CASSLLDNEQFF. In DNA, the CDR3 is TGTGCCAGCAGCCTACTAGACAATGAGCAGTTCTTC.